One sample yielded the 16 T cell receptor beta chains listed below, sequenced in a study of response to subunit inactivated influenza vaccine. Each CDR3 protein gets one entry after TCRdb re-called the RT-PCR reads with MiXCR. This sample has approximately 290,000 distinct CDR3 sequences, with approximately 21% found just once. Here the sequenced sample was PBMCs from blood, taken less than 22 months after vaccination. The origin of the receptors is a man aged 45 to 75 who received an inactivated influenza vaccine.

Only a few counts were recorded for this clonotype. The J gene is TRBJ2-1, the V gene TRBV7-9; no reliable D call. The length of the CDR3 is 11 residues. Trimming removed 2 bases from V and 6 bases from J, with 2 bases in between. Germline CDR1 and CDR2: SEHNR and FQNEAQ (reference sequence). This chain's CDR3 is CASSLFNEQFF. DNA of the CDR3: TGTGCCAGCAGCTTATTCAATGAGCAGTTCTTC.

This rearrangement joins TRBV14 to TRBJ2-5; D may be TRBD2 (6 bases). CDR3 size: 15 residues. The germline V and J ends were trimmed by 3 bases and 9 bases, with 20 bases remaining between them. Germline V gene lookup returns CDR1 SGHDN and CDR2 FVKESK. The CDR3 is CASSQSGPTGGSQYF. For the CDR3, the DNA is TGTGCCAGCAGCCAGAGCGGACCTACCGGAGGGTCCCAGTACTTC.

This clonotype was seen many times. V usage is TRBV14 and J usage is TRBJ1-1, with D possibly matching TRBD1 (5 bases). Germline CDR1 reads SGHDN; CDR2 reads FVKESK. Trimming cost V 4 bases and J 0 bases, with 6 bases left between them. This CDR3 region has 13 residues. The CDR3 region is CASSRDLNTEAFF. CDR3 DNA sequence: TGTGCCAGCAGCCGGGACCTGAACACTGAAGCTTTCTTT. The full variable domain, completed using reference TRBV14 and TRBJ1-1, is EAGVTQFPSHSVIEKGQTVTLRCDPISGHDNLYWYRRVMGKEIKFLLHFVKESKQDESGMPNNRFLAERTGGTYSTLKVQPAELEDSGVYFCASSRDLNTEAFFGQGTRLTVV.

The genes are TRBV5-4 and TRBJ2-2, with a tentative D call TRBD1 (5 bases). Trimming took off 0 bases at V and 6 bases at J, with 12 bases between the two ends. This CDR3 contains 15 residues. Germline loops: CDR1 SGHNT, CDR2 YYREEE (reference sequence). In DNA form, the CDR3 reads TGTGCCAGCAGCTTGGAAAGGGGTAGAGCCGGGGAGCTGTTTTTT. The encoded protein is CASSLERGRAGELFF.

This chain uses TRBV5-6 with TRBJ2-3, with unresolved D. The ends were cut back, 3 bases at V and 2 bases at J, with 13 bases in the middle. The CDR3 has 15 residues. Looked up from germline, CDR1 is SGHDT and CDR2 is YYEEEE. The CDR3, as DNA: TGTGCCAGCAGCTCAAGCGAAGGGATCACAGATACGCAGTATTTT. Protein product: CASSSSEGITDTQYF.

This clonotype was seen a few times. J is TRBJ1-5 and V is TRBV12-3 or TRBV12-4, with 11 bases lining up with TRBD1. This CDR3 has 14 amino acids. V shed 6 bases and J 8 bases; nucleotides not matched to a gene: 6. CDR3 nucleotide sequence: TGTGCCAGCAGACTGGACAGGGGGCACGAGCCCCAGCATTTT. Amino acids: CASRLDRGHEPQHF.

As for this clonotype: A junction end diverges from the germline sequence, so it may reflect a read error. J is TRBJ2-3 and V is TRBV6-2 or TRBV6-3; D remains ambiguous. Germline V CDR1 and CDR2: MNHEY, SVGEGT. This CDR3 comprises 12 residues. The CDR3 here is CATSPRTDAQYF. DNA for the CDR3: TGTGCCACTTCCCCCCGCACAGATGCGCAGTATTTT.

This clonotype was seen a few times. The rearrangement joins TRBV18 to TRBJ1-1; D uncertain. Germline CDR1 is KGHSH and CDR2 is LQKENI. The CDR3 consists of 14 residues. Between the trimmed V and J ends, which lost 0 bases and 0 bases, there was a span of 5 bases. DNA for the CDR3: TGTGCCAGCTCACCACCTTCGGTGAACACTGAAGCTTTCTTT. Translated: CASSPPSVNTEAFF. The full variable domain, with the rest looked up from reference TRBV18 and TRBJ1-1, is NAGVMQNPRHLVRRRGQEARLRCSPMKGHSHVYWYRQLPEEGLKFMVYLQKENIIDESGMPKERFSAEFPKEGPSILRIQQVVRGDSAAYFCASSPPSVNTEAFFGQGTRLTVV.

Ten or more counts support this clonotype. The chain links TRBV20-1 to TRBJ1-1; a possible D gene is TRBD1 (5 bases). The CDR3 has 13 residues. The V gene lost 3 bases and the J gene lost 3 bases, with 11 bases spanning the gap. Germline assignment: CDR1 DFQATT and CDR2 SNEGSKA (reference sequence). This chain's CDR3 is CSASRDLDTEAFF. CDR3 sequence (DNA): TGCAGTGCTAGCAGGGATTTGGACACTGAAGCTTTCTTT.

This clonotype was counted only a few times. CDR3 region: CSVDLGAEQYF. Here the CDR3 DNA reads TGCAGCGTTGATTTAGGGGCCGAGCAGTACTTC. The chain carries TRBV29-1 and TRBJ2-7; D possibly corresponds to TRBD1 (5 bases). V lost 3 bases to trimming and J lost 6 bases, with 9 bases between them. This CDR3 comprises 11 residues. The germline V gene has CDR1 SQVTM and CDR2 ANQGSEA.

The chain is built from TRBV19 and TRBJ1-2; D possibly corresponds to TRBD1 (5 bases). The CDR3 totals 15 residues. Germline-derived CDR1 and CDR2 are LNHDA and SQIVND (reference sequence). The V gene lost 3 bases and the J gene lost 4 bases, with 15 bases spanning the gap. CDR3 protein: CASSMYGQGGYGYTF. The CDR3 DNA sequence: TGTGCCAGTAGTATGTATGGGCAGGGCGGCTATGGCTACACCTTC.

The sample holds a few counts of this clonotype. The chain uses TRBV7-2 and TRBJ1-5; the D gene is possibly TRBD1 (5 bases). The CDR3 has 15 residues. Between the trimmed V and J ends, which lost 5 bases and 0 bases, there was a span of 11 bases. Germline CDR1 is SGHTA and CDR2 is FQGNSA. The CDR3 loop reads CASSPWTNSNQPQHF. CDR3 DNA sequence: TGTGCCAGCAGCCCTTGGACAAATAGCAATCAGCCCCAGCATTTT.

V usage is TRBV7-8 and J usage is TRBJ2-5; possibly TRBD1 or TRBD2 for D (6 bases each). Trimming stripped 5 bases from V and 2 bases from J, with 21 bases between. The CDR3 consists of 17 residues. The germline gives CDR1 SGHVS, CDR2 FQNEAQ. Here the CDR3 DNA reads TGTGCCAGCAGCCTAGAACGGGGTTGGGGGGCTCAAGAGACCCAGTACTTC. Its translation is CASSLERGWGAQETQYF.

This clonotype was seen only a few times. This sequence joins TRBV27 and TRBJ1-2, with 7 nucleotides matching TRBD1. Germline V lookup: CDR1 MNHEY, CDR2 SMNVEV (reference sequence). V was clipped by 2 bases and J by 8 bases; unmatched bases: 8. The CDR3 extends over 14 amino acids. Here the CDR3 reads CASSLQQGSRGYTF. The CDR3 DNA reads TGTGCCAGCAGTTTACAACAGGGGTCTAGAGGCTACACCTTC.

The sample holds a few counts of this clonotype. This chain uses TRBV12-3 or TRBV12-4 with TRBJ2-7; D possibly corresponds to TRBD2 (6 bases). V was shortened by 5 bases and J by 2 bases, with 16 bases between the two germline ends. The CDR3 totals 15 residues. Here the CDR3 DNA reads TGTGCCAGCAGTAACCACGGACTACCGCCCTACGAGCAGTACTTC. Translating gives CASSNHGLPPYEQYF.

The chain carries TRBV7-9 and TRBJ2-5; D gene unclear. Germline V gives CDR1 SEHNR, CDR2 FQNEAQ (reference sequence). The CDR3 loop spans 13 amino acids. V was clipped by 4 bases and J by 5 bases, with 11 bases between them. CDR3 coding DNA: TGTGCCAGCAGCTGGGGTTCCCGGGAGACCCAGTACTTC. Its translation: CASSWGSRETQYF.